The 22 T cell receptor beta chains given below trace back to one sample, sequenced in a study of OX40 agonist ivuxolimab in advanced cancers. Only in-frame clones appear in the TCRdb table, and some are missing; sequencing was by immunoSEQ multiplex PCR. The table shows over 40,000 clones, with 70% to 90% occurring only once. Sequencing used CD4+ or CD8+ T cells sorted from blood, obtained in a trial of the OX40 agonist ivuxolimab. All receptors derive from an adult with an advanced solid tumor such as melanoma, head and neck, liver or kidney cancer.

The chain links TRBV28 to TRBJ2-4; D not certain. Trimming shortened V by 7 bases and J by 6 bases, and 16 bases separated the two germline ends. This CDR3 is built from 14 residues. The germline CDR1 and CDR2 sequences are MDHEN and SYDVKM. In DNA form, the CDR3 reads TGTGCCAGCACCCCATCTGGGAACCCAAACATTCAGTACTTC. Translated: CASTPSGNPNIQYF.

The chain couples TRBV5-6 to TRBJ1-1, with TRBD1 as a possible D gene (6 bases). The germline CDR1 and CDR2 sequences are SGHDT and YYEEEE. This CDR3 region has 13 residues. The ends were cut back, 4 bases at V and 7 bases at J, with 14 bases in the middle. The CDR3 protein is CASSPEPRGEAFF. CDR3 nucleotide sequence: TGTGCCAGCAGCCCCGAACCCAGGGGTGAAGCTTTCTTT.

This chain uses TRBV15 with TRBJ1-2; D is unclear. The CDR3 length is 14 residues. Trimming took off 3 bases at V and 2 bases at J, with 10 bases between the two ends. CDR1 LNHNV and CDR2 YYDKDF come from the germline V gene (reference sequence). The CDR3 nucleotides read TGTGCCACCAGCAGGGGCTGGGGAAACTATGGCTACACCTTC. It is translated as CATSRGWGNYGYTF.

V usage is TRBV5-1 and J usage is TRBJ2-1; 12 nucleotides align to TRBD2. V trimming: 4 bases; J trimming: 6 bases; junction bases outside the gene matches: 8. The CDR3 has 16 amino acids. The germline gives CDR1 SGHRS, CDR2 YFSETQ. The CDR3 here is CASSPPLAGGSNEQFF. CDR3 bases: TGCGCCAGCAGCCCGCCGCTAGCGGGGGGGAGCAATGAGCAGTTCTTC.

The chain couples TRBV11-1 to TRBJ1-4; D call uncertain. The V and J ends lost 1 base and 8 bases respectively, with 14 bases between them. This CDR3 comprises 15 residues. Germline V lookup: CDR1 SGHAT, CDR2 FQDESV (reference sequence). CDR3 bases: TGTGCCAGCAGCTTAGATTTAGGGCCGCGAGAAAAACTGTTTTTT. Translation gives CASSLDLGPREKLFF.

This chain joins TRBV5-4 and TRBJ2-7, with 10 bases aligning to TRBD1. Germline V lookup: CDR1 SGHNT, CDR2 YYREEE (reference sequence). The CDR3 is 15 amino acids. V dropped 4 bases and J dropped 2; count of bases not matched to a gene: 6. The CDR3 DNA sequence: TGTGCCAGCAGCCCTGACAGGGGGCTAACCTACGAGCAGTACTTC. Translated: CASSPDRGLTYEQYF.

The chain carries TRBV5-1 and TRBJ1-1, with 7 nucleotides matching TRBD1. The J segment lost 8 bases and the V segment lost 0 bases, leaving 10 bases of the junction unmatched. In germline, CDR1 is SGHRS, CDR2 YFSETQ. The CDR3 is 15 residues long. The CDR3 sequence is CASSLGGQFGTEAFF. The CDR3 coding sequence is TGCGCCAGCAGCTTGGGGGGACAGTTCGGGACCGAAGCTTTCTTT.

The CDR3 is CASSFVATNEKLFF. DNA of the CDR3: TGTGCCAGCAGCTTTGTTGCAACTAATGAAAAACTGTTTTTT. V and J are TRBV5-8 and TRBJ1-4, with D unresolved. This CDR3 region has 14 residues. The V gene lost 2 bases and the J gene lost 0 bases, with 5 bases spanning the gap. Per the germline V gene, CDR1 is SGHTS and CDR2 is YDEGEE.

The chain is built from TRBV19 and TRBJ1-1; no clear D. The CDR3 runs 14 residues. The germline CDR1 and CDR2 sequences are LNHDA and SQIVND (reference sequence). The V and J ends lost 5 bases and 0 bases respectively, with 10 bases between them. CDR3 sequence reads: CASSPGSVNTEAFF. CDR3 bases: TGTGCCAGTAGTCCGGGTAGCGTGAACACTGAAGCTTTCTTT.

In the case of this clone: An end of the junction differs from the germline gene, which may be a read error. The genes are TRBV11-2 and TRBJ2-5, with 7 bases matching TRBD2. The CDR3 is made up of 15 amino acids. Germline-derived CDR1 and CDR2 are SGHAT and FQNNGV. The chain's CDR3 is CASSSRDYIQGTQYF. Written as DNA, the CDR3 is TGTGCCAGCAGCTCACGGGACTATATTCAAGGGACCCAGTACTTC.

The V and J genes are TRBV5-4 and TRBJ2-4, with TRBD2 matching 9 bases. The junction had 4 bases not matched to a gene; V was cut back by 5 bases and J by 1 base. The CDR3 contains 15 residues. Per germline, CDR1 SGHNT and CDR2 YYREEE (reference sequence). CDR3 nucleotide sequence: TGTGCCAGCAGTCCCGGACTAGCGGCCAAAAACATTCAGTACTTC. It codes for CASSPGLAAKNIQYF.

This clone was observed a few times. The chain employs TRBV7-3 and TRBJ2-5; 8 nucleotides line up with TRBD2. Unmatched junction bases numbered 5, after V lost 6 bases and J lost 5 bases. Germline CDR1 is SGHTA and CDR2 is FQGTGA. The CDR3 loop spans 13 amino acids. The chain's CDR3 is CASSPSGSETQYF. The CDR3 DNA reads TGTGCCAGCAGTCCCAGCGGGAGTGAGACCCAGTACTTC.

The chain combines TRBV19 with TRBJ1-6, with D uncertain. Trimming took off 1 base at V and 4 bases at J, with 8 bases between the two ends. The CDR3 has 15 amino acids. Germline lookup yields CDR1 LNHDA and CDR2 SQIVND (reference sequence). CDR3 DNA: TGTGCCAGTAGTATAGGGACGGAATATAATTCACCCCTCCACTTT. This translates into CASSIGTEYNSPLHF. Full variable domain (missing parts from reference TRBV19 and TRBJ1-6): DGGITQSPKYLFRKEGQNVTLSCEQNLNHDAMYWYRQDPGQGLRLIYYSQIVNDFQKGDIAEGYSVSREKKESFPLTVTSAQKNPTAFYLCASSIGTEYNSPLHFGNGTRLTVT.

The chain employs TRBV5-6 and TRBJ2-7; the D gene is possibly TRBD2 (6 bases). With 0 bases removed from V and 0 bases from J, the gap between germline ends came to 13 bases. The germline CDR1 and CDR2 sequences are SGHDT and YYEEEE. The CDR3 consists of 16 residues. The CDR3 DNA reads TGTGCCAGCAGCTTGGACCAGCGGGCCGGCTCCTACGAGCAGTACTTC. Protein sequence: CASSLDQRAGSYEQYF. Complete variable domain (other parts from reference TRBV5-6 and TRBJ2-7): DAGVTQSPTHLIKTRGQQVTLRCSPKSGHDTVSWYQQALGQGPQFIFQYYEEEERQRGNFPDRFSGHQFPNYSSELNVNALLLGDSALYLCASSLDQRAGSYEQYFGPGTRLTVT.

The chain recombines TRBV28 with TRBJ1-1; D possibly corresponds to TRBD1 (5 bases). V lost 5 bases to trimming and J lost 6 bases, with 16 bases between them. The length of the CDR3 is 14 residues. CDR1 and CDR2 from the germline V gene are MDHEN and SYDVKM. CDR3 in DNA: TGTGCCAGCAGTAGGGGACCGAGAAACGCTGAAGCTTTCTTT. Translating it yields CASSRGPRNAEAFF.

The CDR3 sequence is CAWKARNNSPLHF. Written as DNA, the CDR3 is TGTGCCTGGAAGGCACGGAATAATTCACCCCTCCACTTT. The chain links TRBV30 to TRBJ1-6; no reliable D call. Trimming left V 4 bases short and J 5 bases short, with 9 bases between. This CDR3 region has 13 residues. The germline V gene encodes CDR1 GTSNPN and CDR2 SVGIG (reference sequence).

This sequence joins TRBV28 and TRBJ1-5, with no clear D. The CDR3 extends over 11 amino acids. Germline CDR1 and CDR2: MDHEN and SYDVKM. V was cut by 5 bases and J by 7 bases, with 6 bases left in between. The CDR3 here is CASSKEQPQHF. CDR3 coding DNA: TGTGCCAGCAGTAAAGAGCAGCCCCAGCATTTT.

The chain has TRBV29-1 and TRBJ1-6; TRBD1 matches at 10 bases. The length of the CDR3 is 13 residues. CDR1 SQVTM and CDR2 ANQGSEA come from the germline V gene. Unmatched junction bases numbered 5, after V lost 5 bases and J lost 10 bases. CDR3 in amino acids: CSVRQGANSPLHF. The DNA for the CDR3 is TGCAGCGTTAGACAGGGGGCAAACTCACCCCTCCACTTT.

The chain employs TRBV21-1 and TRBJ1-4; the table names TRBD1, a call not compared with the DNA. TRBV21-1 is a known pseudogene. This CDR3 is 15 amino acids long. Here the CDR3 reads CASSRLPSRVEKLFF. The CDR3 DNA sequence: TGTGCCAGCAGCAGGCTACCCTCCAGGGTTGAAAAACTGTTTTTT.

The chain carries TRBV11-2 and TRBJ2-2; D could derive from TRBD1 or TRBD2 (6 bases each). Germline V CDR1 and CDR2: SGHAT, FQNNGV. CDR3 length equals 15 residues. Trimming removed 5 bases at V and 7 bases at J, with 17 bases between. CDR3 protein: CASSLGGGFRGELFF. CDR3 bases: TGTGCCAGCAGCCTAGGGGGAGGATTCCGCGGGGAGCTGTTTTTT.

The V and J genes are TRBV7-8 and TRBJ2-7; D ambiguous. Between the trimmed V and J ends, which lost 3 bases and 0 bases, there was a span of 3 bases. This CDR3 region has 12 residues. In germline, CDR1 is SGHVS, CDR2 FQNEAQ. DNA for the CDR3: TGTGCCAGCAGCTTCCTCTCCTACGAGCAGTACTTC. It yields the protein CASSFLSYEQYF.

The chain combines TRBV5-1 with TRBJ2-2, with 7 nucleotides matching TRBD1. CDR1 and CDR2 from the germline V gene are SGHRS and YFSETQ. Trimming took 4 bases from V and 1 from J; bases not matched to a gene: 7. The CDR3 loop spans 16 amino acids. The CDR3 DNA follows: TGCGCCAGCAGCGGGCCGGGACAGCGGAACACCGGGGAGCTGTTTTTT. Translated: CASSGPGQRNTGELFF.